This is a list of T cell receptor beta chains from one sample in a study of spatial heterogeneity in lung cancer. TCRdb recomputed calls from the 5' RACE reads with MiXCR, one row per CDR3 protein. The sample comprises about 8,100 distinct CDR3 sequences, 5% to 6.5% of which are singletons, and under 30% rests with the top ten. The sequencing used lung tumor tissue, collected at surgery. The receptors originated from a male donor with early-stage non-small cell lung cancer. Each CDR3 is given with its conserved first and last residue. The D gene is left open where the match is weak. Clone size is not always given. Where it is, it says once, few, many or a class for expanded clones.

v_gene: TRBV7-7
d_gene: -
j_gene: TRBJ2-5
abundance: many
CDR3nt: TGTGCTAGCAGCTCCACAGGCTTACAAGAGACCCAGTACTTC
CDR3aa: CASSSTGLQETQYF

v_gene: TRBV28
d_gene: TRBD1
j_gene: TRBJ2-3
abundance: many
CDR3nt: TGTGCCAGCAGACAGGGGGCTTGGTCAGATACGCAGTATTTT
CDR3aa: CASRQGAWSDTQYF

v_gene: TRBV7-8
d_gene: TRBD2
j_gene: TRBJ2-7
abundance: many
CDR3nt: TGTGCCAGCAGCTTAGAGCTAGCGGGAGGGCCTATACCCTACGAGCAGTACTTC
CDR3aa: CASSLELAGGPIPYEQYF

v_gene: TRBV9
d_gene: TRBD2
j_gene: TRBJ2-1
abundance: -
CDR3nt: TGTGCCAGCAGCCCACGATTCTCGCGGGAGGGCCCCGGTGAGCAGTTCTTC
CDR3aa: CASSPRFSREGPGEQFF

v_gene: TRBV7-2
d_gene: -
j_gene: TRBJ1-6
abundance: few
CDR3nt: TGTGCCAGCAGAAAGGACAGCTCCAACTCCTATAATTCACCCCTCCACTTT
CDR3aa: CASRKDSSNSYNSPLHF

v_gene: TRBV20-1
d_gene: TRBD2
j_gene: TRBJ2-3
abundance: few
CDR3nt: TGCAGTGCTAGAGATAGGCCTAGCGGGGTTTTAGATACGCAGTATTTT
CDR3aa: CSARDRPSGVLDTQYF

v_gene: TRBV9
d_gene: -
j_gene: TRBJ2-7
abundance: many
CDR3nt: TGTGCCAGCAGCCCGGGGGGCCTAGCGGACTACGAGCAGTACTTC
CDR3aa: CASSPGGLADYEQYF

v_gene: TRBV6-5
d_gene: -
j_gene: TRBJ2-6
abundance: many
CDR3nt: TGTGCCAGCAGTTACATTGGGGCCAACGTCCTGACTTTC
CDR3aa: CASSYIGANVLTF

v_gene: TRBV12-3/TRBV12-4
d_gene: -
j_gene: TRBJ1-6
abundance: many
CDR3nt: TGTGCCAGCAGTTACGCGGGGGATTCACCCCTCCACTTT
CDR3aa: CASSYAGDSPLHF

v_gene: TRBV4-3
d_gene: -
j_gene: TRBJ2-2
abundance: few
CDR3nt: TGCGCCAGCAGCCAAGACCCTAACACCGGGGAGCTGTTTTTT
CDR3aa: CASSQDPNTGELFF

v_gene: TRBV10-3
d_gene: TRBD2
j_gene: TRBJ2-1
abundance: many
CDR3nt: TGTGCCATCAGTGGACTAGCGGGGACTGGGGAGCAGTTCTTC
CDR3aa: CAISGLAGTGEQFF

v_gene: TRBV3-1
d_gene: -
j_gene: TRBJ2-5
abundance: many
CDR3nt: TGTGCCAGCAGCCAAGTGGGGGGGCCGGGCGAGACCCAGTACTTC
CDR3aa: CASSQVGGPGETQYF

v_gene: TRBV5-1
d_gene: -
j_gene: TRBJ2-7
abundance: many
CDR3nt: TGCGCCAGCAGCTTACAAGGGACCTACGAGCAGTACTTC
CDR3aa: CASSLQGTYEQYF

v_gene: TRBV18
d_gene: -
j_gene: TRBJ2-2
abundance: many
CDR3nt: TGTGCCAGCTCACCACTTTCGGGGTCGAACACCGGGGAGCTGTTTTTT
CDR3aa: CASSPLSGSNTGELFF

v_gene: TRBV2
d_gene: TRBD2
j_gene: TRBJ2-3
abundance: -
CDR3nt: TGTGCCAGCAGTTGGACTAGCGGGAGGGAAGATACGCAGTATTTT
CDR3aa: CASSWTSGREDTQYF

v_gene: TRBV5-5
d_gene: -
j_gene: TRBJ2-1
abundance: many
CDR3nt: TGTGCCAGCAGCTTGGAAGTCTGGGGCTACAATGAGCAGTTCTTC
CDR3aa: CASSLEVWGYNEQFF

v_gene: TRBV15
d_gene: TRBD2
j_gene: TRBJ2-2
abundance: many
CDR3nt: TGTGCCACCAGCGGGGAGGGTCTTAGTAACACCGGGGAGCTGTTTTTT
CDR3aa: CATSGEGLSNTGELFF

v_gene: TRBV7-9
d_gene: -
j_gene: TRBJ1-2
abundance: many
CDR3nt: TGTGCCAGCAGCTTAGATTTTTGGGGGTATGGCTACACCTTC
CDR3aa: CASSLDFWGYGYTF

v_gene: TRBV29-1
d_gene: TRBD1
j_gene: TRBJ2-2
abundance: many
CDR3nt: TGCAGCGCCCCGGGACAGGGGGTCACCGGGGAGCTGTTTTTT
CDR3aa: CSAPGQGVTGELFF

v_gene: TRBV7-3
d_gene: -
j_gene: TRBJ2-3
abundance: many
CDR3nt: TGTGCCAGCAGCTTGGGAGGTCGCACAGATACGCAGTATTTT
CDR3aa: CASSLGGRTDTQYF

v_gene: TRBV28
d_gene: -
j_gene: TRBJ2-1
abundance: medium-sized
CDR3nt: TGTGCCAGCAGTCTTTGGGTAGCTCGGAGAATGGGGAATGAGCAGTTCTTC
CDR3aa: CASSLWVARRMGNEQFF

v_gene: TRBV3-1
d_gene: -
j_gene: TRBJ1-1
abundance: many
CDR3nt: TGTGCCAGCAGCTTTGGGATGGTGGGTGAAGCTTTCTTT
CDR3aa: CASSFGMVGEAFF

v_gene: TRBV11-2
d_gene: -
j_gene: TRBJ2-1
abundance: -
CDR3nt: TGTGCCAGCAGCTCGGGACGAGTTTCCTACAATGAGCAGTTCTTC
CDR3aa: CASSSGRVSYNEQFF

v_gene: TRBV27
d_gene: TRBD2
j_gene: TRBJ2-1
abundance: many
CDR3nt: TGTGCCAGCAGTTTGAGTCTAGCGGCATACAATGAGCAGTTCTTC
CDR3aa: CASSLSLAAYNEQFF

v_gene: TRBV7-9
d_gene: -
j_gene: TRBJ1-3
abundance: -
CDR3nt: TGTGCCAGCAGCTTGGACTTTGGAAACACCATATATTTT
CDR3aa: CASSLDFGNTIYF

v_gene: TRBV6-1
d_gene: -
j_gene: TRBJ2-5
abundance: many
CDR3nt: TGTGCCAGCAGACAGGGTCTGGTCGAGACCCAGTACTTC
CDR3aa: CASRQGLVETQYF

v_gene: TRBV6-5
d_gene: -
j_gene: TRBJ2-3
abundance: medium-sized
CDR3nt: TGTGCCAGCAGCCTACGAGCAAGCACAGATACGCAGTATTTT
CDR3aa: CASSLRASTDTQYF

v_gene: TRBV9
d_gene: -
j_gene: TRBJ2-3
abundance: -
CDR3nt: TGTGCCAGCAGTGGACCGGGAGCGGCCCCTGGGACAGATACGCAGTATTTT
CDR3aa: CASSGPGAAPGTDTQYF

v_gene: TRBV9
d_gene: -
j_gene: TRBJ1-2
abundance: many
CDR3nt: TGTGCCAGCAGCGTAGGAGGGGGTAAGGGCTATGGCTACACCTTC
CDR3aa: CASSVGGGKGYGYTF

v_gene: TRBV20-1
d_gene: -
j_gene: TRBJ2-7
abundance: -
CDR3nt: TGCAGTGCTAGTGTGGGACTCGGAAATGGGGAGCAGTACTTC
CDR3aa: CSASVGLGNGEQYF

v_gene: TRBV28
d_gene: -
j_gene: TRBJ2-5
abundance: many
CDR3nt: TGTGCCAGCAGTTTCCACACAGGGAAGGAACAAGAGACCCAGTACTTC
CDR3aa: CASSFHTGKEQETQYF

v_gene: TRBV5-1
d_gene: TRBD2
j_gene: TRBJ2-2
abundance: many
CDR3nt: TGCGCCAGCAGCAGCTCCGGGACTAGCGGGAGTGTCGGGGAGCTGTTTTTT
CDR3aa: CASSSSGTSGSVGELFF

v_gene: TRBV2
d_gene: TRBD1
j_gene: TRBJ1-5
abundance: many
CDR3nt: TGTGCCAGCAGTACAGGGGGCGATCAGCCCCAGCATTTT
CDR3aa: CASSTGGDQPQHF

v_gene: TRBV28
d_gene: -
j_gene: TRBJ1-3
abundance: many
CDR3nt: TGTGCCAGCAGTCAGGGAGGGCCCTCTGGAAACACCATATATTTT
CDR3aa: CASSQGGPSGNTIYF

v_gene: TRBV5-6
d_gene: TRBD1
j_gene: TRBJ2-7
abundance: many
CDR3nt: TGTGCCAGCAGCTTTCGGCCCCCGGGACAGTCTCCGTACTTC
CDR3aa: CASSFRPPGQSPYF

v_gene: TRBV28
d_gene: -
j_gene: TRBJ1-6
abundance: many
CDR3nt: TGTGCCAGCAGTTTGCGAGTGCCACCCCTCCACTTT
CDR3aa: CASSLRVPPLHF

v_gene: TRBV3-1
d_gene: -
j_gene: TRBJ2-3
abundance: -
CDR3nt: TGTGCCAGCAGTGAGGGAACCCAGGGTGCAGCAGATACGCAGTATTTT
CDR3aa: CASSEGTQGAADTQYF

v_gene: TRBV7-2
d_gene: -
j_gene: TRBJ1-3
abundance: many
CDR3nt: TGTGCCAGCACCGGGGGAGCAGGCGGGGACACCATATATTTT
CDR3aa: CASTGGAGGDTIYF

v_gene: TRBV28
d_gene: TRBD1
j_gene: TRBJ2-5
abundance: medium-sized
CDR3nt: TGTGCCACCGCTGGGACAGGAGGAGCCCAAGAGACCCAGTACTTC
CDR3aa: CATAGTGGAQETQYF

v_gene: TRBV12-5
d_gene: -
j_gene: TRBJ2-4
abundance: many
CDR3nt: TGTGCTAGTGGTTTGGGAAGCTTAGCCAAAAACATTCAGTACTTC
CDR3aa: CASGLGSLAKNIQYF

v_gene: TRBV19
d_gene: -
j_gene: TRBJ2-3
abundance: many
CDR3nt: TGTGCCACCCGGACTAGCACAGATACGCAGTATTTT
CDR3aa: CATRTSTDTQYF

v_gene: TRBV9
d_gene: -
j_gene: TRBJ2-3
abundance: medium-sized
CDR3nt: TGTGCCAGCAGCGTAACCGGGCTTCAAGCAGATACGCAGTATTTT
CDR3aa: CASSVTGLQADTQYF

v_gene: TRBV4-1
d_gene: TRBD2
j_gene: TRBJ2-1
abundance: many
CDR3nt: TGCGCCAGCAGCCCCCATGGGGGGGTCAATGAGCAGTTCTTC
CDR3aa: CASSPHGGVNEQFF

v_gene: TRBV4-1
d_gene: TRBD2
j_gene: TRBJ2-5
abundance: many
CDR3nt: TGCGCCAGCAGCCCAGGAGCGCTAGCGGGAGTCGGGGGCCAAGAGACCCAGTACTTC
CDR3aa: CASSPGALAGVGGQETQYF

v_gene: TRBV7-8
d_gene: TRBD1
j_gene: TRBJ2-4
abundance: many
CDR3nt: TGTGCCAGCAGCTTAGCCGACAGGGTGACCAAAAACATTCAGTACTTC
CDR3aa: CASSLADRVTKNIQYF

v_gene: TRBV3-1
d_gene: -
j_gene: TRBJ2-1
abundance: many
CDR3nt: TGTGCCAGCAGCCAGCAGACTAGGGGCTACAATGAGCAGTTCTTC
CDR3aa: CASSQQTRGYNEQFF